Listed here is a single TCR beta chain. Original processing methods: It was from reference gene primer amplification that nucleated cell counts were estimated. Using immunoSEQ multiplex PCR, the repertoire was profiled, and TCRdb retains in-frame clones only, with some absent. The V and J calls and clone size are taken from that table; D and trimming were inferred from the DNA. The sample includes about 210,000 clones, under 90% seen only once; the top ten take 2% to 3%. This sample was included in a study of blood T cell repertoires in COVID-19. On the study more broadly: Sites in the United States, Italy and Spain provided acute and convalescent COVID-19 samples. PBMCs, B-cell-depleted T cells, or T cells were the source of the cDNA or gDNA that made up the material.

Germline V gene sequence: CDR1 ENHRY, CDR2 SYGVKD. With 5 bases clipped from V and 3 bases from J, the junction kept 6 bases outside the gene matches. This CDR3 is 14 amino acids long. Material for sequencing was peripheral blood. The V call is TRBV10-3, the J call TRBJ2-5; 7 positions match TRBD1. This receptor was identified in a middle-aged woman with active or convalescent COVID-19. The CDR3 here is CAISLGTDEETQYF. The DNA of the CDR3 is TGTGCCATCAGTCTTGGGACAGACGAAGAGACCCAGTACTTC.